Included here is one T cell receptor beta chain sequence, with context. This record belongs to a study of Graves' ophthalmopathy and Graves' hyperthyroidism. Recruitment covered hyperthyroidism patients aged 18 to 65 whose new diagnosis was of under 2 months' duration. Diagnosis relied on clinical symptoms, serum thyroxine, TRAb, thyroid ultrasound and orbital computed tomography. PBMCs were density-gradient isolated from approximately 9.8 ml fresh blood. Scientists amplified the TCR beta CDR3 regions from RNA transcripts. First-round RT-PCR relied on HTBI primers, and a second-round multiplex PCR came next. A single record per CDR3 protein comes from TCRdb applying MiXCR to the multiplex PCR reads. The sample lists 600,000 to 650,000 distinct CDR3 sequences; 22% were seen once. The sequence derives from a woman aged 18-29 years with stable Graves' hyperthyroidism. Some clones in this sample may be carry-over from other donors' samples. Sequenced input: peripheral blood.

DNA for the CDR3: TGTGCCAGCAGTGGAGGCCTTCGCGGACACACTGAAGCTTTCTTT. This gives the protein CASSGGLRGHTEAFF. This rearrangement joins TRBV6-1 to TRBJ1-1; no firm D call. CDR3 size: 15 residues. V lost 4 bases and J lost 3, with 15 bases in between. Germline V gene lookup returns CDR1 MNHNS and CDR2 SASEGT.